Below are 3 T cell receptor beta chains sequenced from a single sample in a study of shared clonotypes between healthy human individuals. The repertoire was sequenced with immunoSEQ multiplex PCR; TCRdb's copy has only in-frame clones and lacks some. Counted here are under 1,100,000 clones, about 76% occurring once; the ten biggest clones make up approximately 1.5%. Sequences were obtained from memory CD4+ T cells sorted from blood. The subset is: CD45RA-negative fraction. These receptors originate from a man younger than 35 in good health.

This clone has a single count. One end of the junction does not line up with germline, which may come from a read error. This rearrangement joins TRBV20-1 to TRBJ2-7; D gene unclear. There are 11 residues in the CDR3. Germline lookup yields CDR1 DFQATT and CDR2 SNEGSKA (reference sequence). The CDR3 nucleotides are TGCAGTGCTCGTCAGGAGATCGAGCATTACTTC. Residues: CSARQEIEHYF.

This clone was seen only once. V gene TRBV19 combines with J gene TRBJ1-2; no firm D call. V lost 11 bases and J lost 2, with 15 bases in between. Per the germline V gene, CDR1 is LNHDA and CDR2 is SQIVND (reference sequence). CDR3 length equals 13 residues. The DNA of the CDR3 is TGTGCCGGGCCCTGGCCAGAGAACTATGGCTACACCTTC. Translation gives CAGPWPENYGYTF. Together with reference TRBV19 and TRBJ1-2, the CDR3 gives the full variable domain: DGGITQSPKYLFRKEGQNVTLSCEQNLNHDAMYWYRQDPGQGLRLIYYSQIVNDFQKGDIAEGYSVSREKKESFPLTVTSAQKNPTAFYLCAGPWPENYGYTFGSGTRLTVV.

This clone was seen repeatedly, ten times or more. This sequence joins TRBV29-1 and TRBJ2-1; the match to TRBD2 covers 8 bases. Looked up from germline, CDR1 is SQVTM and CDR2 is ANQGSEA. V gave up 4 bases and J gave up 6 bases; unmatched junction bases: 8. CDR3 length: 14 residues. CDR3 sequence reads: CSVVSGITLNEQFF. For the CDR3, the DNA is TGCAGCGTTGTTAGCGGGATTACCCTCAATGAGCAGTTCTTC.